This T cell receptor beta chain was sequenced in a study of cytomegalovirus exposure and HLA in healthy donors (TCRdb year 2017). Study-level background: In an earlier analysis of 587 of the donors, 276 Gb of sequence data and 90 million to 120 million unique TCR beta sequences from 180 million or so T cells were reported. The study used immunosequencing to profile the T cell repertoires of under 700 subjects and linked those repertoires to cytomegalovirus serostatus. Four or five DR-DQ haplotypes were handled as single units for association and clustering because linkage in the cohort was strong. Donor age, sex, ethnicity and CMV serostatus were compiled together with the repertoire data. Across some 400 genotyped donors of the cohort, an average of roughly 230,000 unique TCR beta nucleotide sequences per donor were sequenced, and about a sixth of those sequences were non-productive. The study aimed to test whether cataloging public T cell receptors could reveal signatures of past pathogen exposure. All discovery cohort repertoires had been generated using a single sequencing platform. Of the 350 to 400 genotyped donors, around 81% fell in the genetic ancestry cluster associated with self-reported Caucasian donors. An early release that covered about 600 HLA-typed donors contained 300 to 350 gigabases of sequencing data and 70 million to 100 million unique TCR sequences. The number of typed donors differed by locus: 629-630 for A, B, C, DRB1 and DQB1; approximately 520 for DQA1; roughly 600 for DPA1; and some 430 for DPB1. To decide whether each TCR beta V gene segment behaved as functional or pseudogenic, an earlier analysis of fewer than 750 of the donors relied on high-throughput TCR beta sequencing. HLA typing covered class I and class II loci at four-digit resolution. The later analysis used no new phenotypic data to find candidate immune exposures, relying instead on TCR beta sequences and their occurrence across donors. High-throughput TCR immunosequencing, statistical association of individual TCRs with disease status, and machine learning were combined to predict cytomegalovirus infection status. Genome-wide SNP genotypes for about three fifths of the roughly 670 donors were used in a later genetic analysis, which treated that subset as a discovery cohort. A later analysis re-analyzed previously published TCR beta repertoires from approximately 700 donors and added high-resolution HLA genotyping to study TCR occurrence patterns. In addition to the first cohort of around 670 subjects, a separate validation cohort of 130 or so different subjects was used.

The junction carries 18 bases between V and J, which are trimmed by 7 bases and 2 bases respectively. The CDR3 numbers 15 residues from cysteine through phenylalanine. The DNA shown is the 45-base CDR3, in frame from base 1. For CDR1 and CDR2, the germline V gene lists MNHNS and SASEGT. Library prep was done by the immunoSEQ multiplex PCR assay. For the multiplex PCR, a mixture combining 60 forward primers for TCR Vbeta segments and 13 reverse primers for TCR Jbeta segments was used. Amplification of the CDR3 region of rearranged TCR beta genes was performed with a multiplex PCR assay on genomic DNA. On the Illumina HiSeq System, the amplified TCR beta libraries were sequenced as 87-base-pair reads. In the source study's methods: In a later analysis, 77 million or so unique TCR beta chains were counted across the roughly 670 repertoires, and roughly 11 million of these chains were shared by at least two donors. Raw reads were error-corrected and collapsed into unique sequences by a nearest-neighbor algorithm in which closely related sequences were merged to remove PCR and sequencing errors. To assign V, D and J gene segments, CDR3 sequences were aligned to IMGT reference sequences. Each retained sequence needed at least a six-nucleotide match to both a V gene segment and a J gene segment. A rearrangement was called productive if the CDR3 had no stop codons and remained in frame with V and J, and every other rearrangement was called non-productive. CDR3 was defined by IMGT convention, running from the second conserved V-encoded cysteine to the conserved J-encoded phenylalanine. The earlier analysis of about 570 of the donors excluded any sequence lacking an unambiguous match to a single V gene segment. In an earlier analysis of 587 of the donors, V segments were called functional above 56.7% productive rearrangements and were called segregating when the between-donor standard deviation exceeded 5%. A statistical classification framework was built for diagnosing cytomegalovirus status from the catalog of TCR beta chain sequences. In a later analysis, V and J genes were assigned by comparing TCR nucleotide sequences against IMGT/GENE-DB human TR gene sequences. Using the TCRdist pipeline, a later analysis assigned CDR3 sequences along with most-parsimonious VDJ recombination scenarios. A later analysis defined each TCR beta chain by its CDR3 amino acid sequence plus V-gene family, and excluded reads lacking a unique V-gene family. As a way to deal with suspected cross-contamination and a sequencing artifact, a later analysis dropped approximately 570 nucleotide sequences that were highly shared and had low generation probability. A later analysis calculated a clonal expansion index for each public chain from normalized within-repertoire ranks of inferred template counts. In a later analysis, generation probabilities were computed with a VDJ recombination model fitted to out-of-frame rearrangements, and the resulting probabilities were checked against IGoR. In a later analysis, TCR-TCR, TCR-HLA and TCR-CMV co-occurrence was scored with hypergeometric tests, and a repertoire-size bias correction was applied to TCR pairs. False discovery rates were estimated in a later analysis by permuting HLA or CMV assignments 20 times. In a later analysis, co-occurring TCRs were grouped with DBSCAN, and TCRdist sequence similarity was added when clustering was performed within HLA-allele-positive subsets. For co-occurrence clustering, repertoires with fewer than 30,000 or more than 120,000 public chains were excluded, along with about five repertoires with anomalous nucleotide sharing. In TCRdb, the immuneACCESS table is reduced to in-frame sequences with V and J assigned. These tables do not hold every clone; where another copy was compared, an unresolved V gene accounts for under half, and the others remain unexplained. From that table come the V and J calls and clone size; the DNA was used to work out D and trimming. For this sample the table gives about 210,000 clones, of which approximately 86% were detected only once. The ten largest account for approximately 0.98% of the sample.

In total, 630 or so healthy bone marrow donors made up the cohort. At the time of sampling, every cohort member was nominally healthy, though immune exposures that went unrecorded were likely present. The donor tested CMV seronegative and was one of the 352 seronegative cohort members. A peripheral blood sample was collected from each donor, and TCR beta sequencing was performed on peripheral blood mononuclear cells. The Qiagen DNeasy Blood Extraction Kit was used to extract genomic DNA from the blood cell samples. Overall study outcomes, separate from this receptor: Cytomegalovirus status was reported to be diagnosed by the classifier with high specificity and sensitivity in both the original and validation cohorts. A few of the identified cytomegalovirus-associated TCR beta chains were confirmed in vitro to be specific for cytomegalovirus antigens. Because HLA typing was missing for some donors at each locus, association tests included only the typed subset. In a later analysis, HLA-associated TCR beta chains were found to be more clonally expanded and to have lower generation probabilities than equally common non-associated chains. An association between a missense DCLRE1C variant and V-gene and J-gene trimming of TCR beta chains was found in a later genetic analysis and replicated in an independent cohort. A total of some 180 TCR beta chains were listed by the study as associated with cytomegalovirus. Sequencing depth was assumed to be roughly uniform across donors in the presence/absence analyses, though that assumption may not hold. In a later analysis, most CMV-associated TCR beta chains were found to appear HLA-restricted, with HLA associations seemingly driven largely by CMV exposure. A later analysis found that TCR association rates varied across HLA loci, with DRB1 alleles showing the most associated TCRs and HLA-C alleles the fewest. According to a later genetic analysis, donors in an Asian-associated ancestry cluster had fewer N-insertions in productive TCRs than the approximately 690-donor mean. When HLA alleles, especially DR and DQ, strongly co-occurred, attributing TCR associations to individual alleles was difficult. Immune exposure information for the cohort was limited to CMV serostatus. Linkage disequilibrium might explain the correlated functional status among segregating V segments, but an unknown experimental factor could not be ruled out. Some IMGT-functional V segments, including TRBV6-2 and TRBV6-3, could not be distinguished by the 87-base-pair reads and were therefore excluded. Specific HLA alleles were associated with more than 15,000 TCR beta sequences at a false discovery rate of 0.05 in a later analysis. Because counts were too low, more than 15 rarely observed V segments, including chromosome 9 orphons, were left out of the earlier analysis of over 550 of the donors. According to the authors, the approach could potentially be generalized to other disease states and immunological phenotypes. The sequencing pipeline was judged likely to have produced a cluster of highly shared sequence variants as a technical artifact. Only TCR beta chains were sequenced in this cohort, and the absence of alpha or paired-chain data limited detectable features. A further reported finding was that TCR beta sequences accurately predicted the HLA-A and HLA-B alleles for most subjects in the first cohort. According to a later analysis, parvovirus B19, influenza, CMV and Epstein-Barr virus appeared linked to several top co-occurrence clusters. An earlier analysis of 587 of the donors showed that most TCR beta V segments appeared in productive rearrangements either about 87% or about 30% of the time, which broadly matched IMGT annotations. Most TCR sequences were observed very rarely across donors, whereas some public TCRs were present in many individuals.

On this clone itself: What this receptor recognizes is not known. Base-call qualities are not available, and no considerably larger clone is one nucleotide away.

Sequencing was carried out using PBMCs. This TCR came from a boy aged 2 to 9 in good health and CMV-seronegative. The rearranged segments are TRBV6-1 and TRBJ2-7, with a tentative D gene TRBD1 over 5 matching bases. The DNA is TGTGCCAGCACCGTAGGGGTGACAGCACCCTACGAGCAGTACTTC. Protein translation: CASTVGVTAPYEQYF.